The 20 T cell receptor beta chains in this list originate from one sample, sequenced in a study of cytomegalovirus exposure and HLA in healthy donors. The PCR employed 60 Vbeta primers together with 13 Jbeta primers. Clones were sequenced by immunoSEQ multiplex PCR, and TCRdb holds only the in-frame ones, with some missing. Found here are 150,000 to 160,000 clones, around 74% of them singletons; the top ten hold roughly 2.8%. Sequencing was performed on PBMCs. These receptors originate from a man aged 18 to 30 in good health and CMV-seronegative.

The rearrangement joins TRBV6-6 to TRBJ2-7, with 14 bases lining up with TRBD2. This CDR3 has 15 amino acids. The V gene's germline CDR1 is MNHNY and CDR2 SVGAGI (reference sequence). V dropped 5 bases and J dropped 9; count of bases not matched to a gene: 9. The CDR3 DNA follows: TGTGCCAGCAGTGCCCCGGGACTAGCGGGGGTGAGGCAGTACTTC. This sequence encodes CASSAPGLAGVRQYF.

The rearrangement links TRBV5-4 to TRBJ1-5; D not resolved. CDR1 and CDR2 (germline): SGHNT, YYREEE (reference sequence). Trimming left V 7 bases short and J 6 bases short, with 8 bases between. This CDR3 has 11 amino acids. In nucleotides, the CDR3 is TGTGCCAGCCCATGGAGTCAGCCCCAGCATTTT. The encoded protein is CASPWSQPQHF.

At least ten counts were recorded for this clone. The chain combines TRBV4-1 with TRBJ1-6; 7 bases align to TRBD1. The V and J ends lost 4 bases and 7 bases, in that order; junction bases with no gene match: 10. The CDR3 runs to 16 residues. CDR1 and CDR2 (germline): MGHRA, YSYEKL. The CDR3: CASSPQTGWENSPLHF. CDR3 DNA sequence: TGCGCCAGCAGCCCCCAGACAGGGTGGGAGAATTCACCCCTCCACTTT.

This clone has just one count. The identical CDR3 is also encoded by other nucleotide sequences in the sample. This chain joins TRBV18 and TRBJ2-3; a possible D gene is TRBD1 (5 bases). The V end was cut by 0 bases, the J end by 1 base, with 5 bases between. The length of the CDR3 is 14 residues. Germline CDR1 is KGHSH and CDR2 is LQKENI. DNA of the CDR3: TGTGCCAGCTCACCACCGGGGCGCACAGATACGCAGTATTTT. Translating it yields CASSPPGRTDTQYF.

The rearrangement joins TRBV5-1 to TRBJ1-4, with D hard to call. Germline V gene lookup returns CDR1 SGHRS and CDR2 YFSETQ. The CDR3 length is 16 residues. Trimming removed 0 bases at V and 0 bases at J, with 9 bases between. For the CDR3, the DNA is TGCGCCAGCAGCTTGGGTGGGAGAGCAACTAATGAAAAACTGTTTTTT. It yields the protein CASSLGGRATNEKLFF.

V usage is TRBV4-2 and J usage is TRBJ2-7, with D maybe TRBD2 (6 bases). This CDR3 region has 15 residues. V was shortened by 3 bases and J by 5 bases, with 17 bases between the two germline ends. Germline V CDR1 and CDR2: LGHNA, YNFKEQ. CDR3 nucleotides: TGTGCCAGCAGCCAGCGCTCACCGGGGGAAGACGAGCAGTACTTC. This translates into CASSQRSPGEDEQYF.

This clone was seen just once. The V gene is TRBV7-2, the J gene TRBJ2-7, with D possibly TRBD2 on 7 matching bases. Trimming removed 6 bases at V and 2 bases at J, with 14 bases between. Germline V lookup: CDR1 SGHTA, CDR2 FQGNSA. The CDR3 covers 14 residues. CDR3 nucleotide sequence: TGTGCCAGCAGTCCTGGGGGGGGGCCCTACGAGCAGTACTTC. Translating gives CASSPGGGPYEQYF.

This clone has just one count. This rearrangement joins TRBV28 to TRBJ1-2, with 8 bases identical to TRBD1. The CDR3 has 13 residues. CDR1 and CDR2 from the germline V gene are MDHEN and SYDVKM. The V segment lost 5 bases and the J segment 8 bases; nucleotides outside the gene matches: 7. This CDR3 reads CASSPGQGGGYTF. DNA of the CDR3: TGTGCCAGCAGTCCCGGACAGGGCGGGGGCTACACCTTC.

The J gene is TRBJ2-1, the V gene TRBV4-2; D might be TRBD2 (6 bases). CDR3 length: 17 residues. With 3 bases removed from V and 0 bases from J, the gap between germline ends came to 15 bases. Germline V gene lookup returns CDR1 LGHNA and CDR2 YNFKEQ. CDR3 nucleotide sequence: TGTGCCAGCAGCCAGGAGGGACCACTTAGCTCCTACAATGAGCAGTTCTTC. Protein product: CASSQEGPLSSYNEQFF.

In this sample, this clone turned up once. The chain couples TRBV6-1 to TRBJ1-5, with D perhaps matching TRBD1 (6 bases). From germline, CDR1 is MNHNS and CDR2 SASEGT. The CDR3 loop spans 11 amino acids. With 6 bases removed from V and 7 bases from J, the gap between germline ends came to 7 bases. The CDR3, as DNA: TGTGCCAGCAGCAGGGGCCAGCCCCAGCATTTT. Translated, it gives CASSRGQPQHF.

This chain joins TRBV15 and TRBJ1-4; 9 positions agree with TRBD1. J lost 5 bases, V lost 0 bases, and 4 bases had no gene match. Germline loops: CDR1 LNHNV, CDR2 YYDKDF (reference sequence). The CDR3 loop spans 16 amino acids. CDR3 residues: CATSRDPGQGNEKLFF. CDR3 DNA: TGTGCCACCAGCAGAGACCCAGGACAGGGGAATGAAAAACTGTTTTTT.

This rearrangement joins TRBV6-6 to TRBJ2-7; a possible D gene is TRBD2 (7 bases). The V end lost 5 bases, the J end lost 9 bases, and 20 bases lay between the germline ends. Germline assignment: CDR1 MNHNY and CDR2 SVGAGI (reference sequence). The length of the CDR3 is 14 residues. The CDR3 reads CASSREGGGFGQYV. The CDR3 DNA reads TGTGCCAGCAGTAGAGAGGGCGGGGGCTTCGGGCAGTACGTC.

This chain connects TRBV7-2 to TRBJ2-3, with 8 bases fitting TRBD1. The CDR3 covers 15 residues. The V gene's germline CDR1 is SGHTA and CDR2 FQGNSA. The V segment lost 5 bases and the J segment 3 bases; nucleotides outside the gene matches: 7. The CDR3 loop reads CASSRRQGWTDTQYF. DNA for the CDR3: TGTGCCAGCAGCCGACGACAGGGGTGGACAGATACGCAGTATTTT.

The chain joins TRBV27 to TRBJ1-6; D unclear. CDR3 size: 14 residues. Germline assignment: CDR1 MNHEY and CDR2 SMNVEV (reference sequence). V was clipped by 5 bases and J by 8 bases, with 13 bases between them. CDR3 protein: CASSLPSEHSPLHF. The DNA for the CDR3 is TGTGCCAGCAGTCTTCCCTCTGAGCATTCACCCCTCCACTTT.

This clone was counted a few times. This chain joins TRBV6-4 and TRBJ1-4; D remains ambiguous. The V end was cut by 4 bases, the J end by 0 bases, with 6 bases between. This CDR3 contains 14 residues. Germline V lookup: CDR1 MRHNA, CDR2 SNTAGT. The CDR3 DNA reads as TGTGCCAGCAGTGCAGAATCAACTAATGAAAAACTGTTTTTT. Encoded protein: CASSAESTNEKLFF.

The gene calls are TRBV27 and TRBJ2-1; D is perhaps TRBD2 (5 bases). Trimming took off 5 bases at V and 4 bases at J, with 18 bases between the two ends. Per the germline V gene, CDR1 is MNHEY and CDR2 is SMNVEV (reference sequence). The CDR3 consists of 16 residues. The CDR3 DNA is TGTGCCAGCAGTCAGGACCTAGCTAACTCTTACAATGAGCAGTTCTTC. It yields the protein CASSQDLANSYNEQFF.

This chain links TRBV29-1 with TRBJ2-5, with 11 bases fitting TRBD1. The CDR3 loop spans 14 amino acids. V trimming: 6 bases; J trimming: 4 bases; junction bases outside the gene matches: 7. Looked up from germline, CDR1 is SQVTM and CDR2 is ANQGSEA. The CDR3 DNA reads TGCAGCGTCTCCGGGACAGGGGGAGGAGAGACCCAGTACTTC. Encoded protein: CSVSGTGGGETQYF.

This rearrangement joins TRBV7-9 to TRBJ2-3; D is ambiguous. The germline gives CDR1 SEHNR, CDR2 FQNEAQ (reference sequence). This CDR3 spans 10 amino acids. The CDR3 region has the DNA TGTGCAGCGTCCACAGATACGCAGTATTTT. Protein product: CAASTDTQYF.

V gene TRBV7-9 combines with J gene TRBJ2-7, with a tentative D call TRBD1 (5 bases). The germline V and J ends were trimmed by 1 base and 6 bases, with 7 bases remaining between them. There are 12 residues in the CDR3. Germline lookup yields CDR1 SEHNR and CDR2 FQNEAQ (reference sequence). CDR3 nucleotide sequence: TGTGCCAGCAGCTTAGGACAGTCCGAGCAGTACGTC. Amino acids: CASSLGQSEQYV.

The chain employs TRBV7-6 and TRBJ2-5; D call uncertain. The J call may be faulty, since TRBJ2-7 better matches the DNA end. Germline V gene sequence: CDR1 SGHVS, CDR2 FNYEAQ. The CDR3 is made up of 12 amino acids. The CDR3 is CASSSSSYEQYF. CDR3 DNA: TGTGCCAGCAGCTCGAGCTCCTACGAGCAGTACTTC.